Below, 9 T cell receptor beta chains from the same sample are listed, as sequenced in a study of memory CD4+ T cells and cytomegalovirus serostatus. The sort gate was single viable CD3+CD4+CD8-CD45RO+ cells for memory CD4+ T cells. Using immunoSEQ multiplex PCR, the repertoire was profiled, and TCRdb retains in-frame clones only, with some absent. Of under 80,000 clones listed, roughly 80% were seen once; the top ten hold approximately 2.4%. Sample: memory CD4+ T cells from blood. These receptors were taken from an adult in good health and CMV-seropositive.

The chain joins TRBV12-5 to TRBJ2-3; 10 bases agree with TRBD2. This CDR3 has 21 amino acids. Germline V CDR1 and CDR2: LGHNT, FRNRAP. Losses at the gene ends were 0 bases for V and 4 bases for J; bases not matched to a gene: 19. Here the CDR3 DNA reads TGTGCTAGTGGTTTGGTAAGGGGGGGTCTAGCGGGAGCCCGTCCCGCAGATACGCAGTATTTT. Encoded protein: CASGLVRGGLAGARPADTQYF.

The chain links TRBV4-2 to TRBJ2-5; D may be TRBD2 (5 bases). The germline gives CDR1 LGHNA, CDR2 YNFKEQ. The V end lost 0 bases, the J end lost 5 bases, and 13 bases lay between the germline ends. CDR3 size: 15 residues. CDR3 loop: CASSQELRGWETQYF. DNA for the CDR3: TGTGCCAGCAGCCAAGAACTCCGAGGGTGGGAGACCCAGTACTTC.

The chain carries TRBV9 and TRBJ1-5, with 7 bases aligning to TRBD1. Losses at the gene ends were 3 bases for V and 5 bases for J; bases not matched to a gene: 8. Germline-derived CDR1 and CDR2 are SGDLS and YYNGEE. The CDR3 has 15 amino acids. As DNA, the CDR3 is TGTGCCAGCAGCGGGGCGCTCCAGGGGGATCAGCCCCAGCATTTT. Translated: CASSGALQGDQPQHF.

Written as DNA, the CDR3 is TGCGCCAGCAGCCAACCGATGGGGACCCAGTACTTC. Its protein is CASSQPMGTQYF. This chain uses TRBV4-1 with TRBJ2-5; D is unresolved. The CDR3 length is 12 residues. Germline CDR1 MGHRA, CDR2 YSYEKL. Trimming left V 2 bases short and J 7 bases short, with 8 bases between.

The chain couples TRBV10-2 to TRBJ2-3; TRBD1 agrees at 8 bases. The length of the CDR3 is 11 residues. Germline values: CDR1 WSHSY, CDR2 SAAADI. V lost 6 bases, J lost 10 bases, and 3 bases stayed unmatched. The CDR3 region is CASRDRAPQYF. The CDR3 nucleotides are TGCGCCAGCAGGGACAGGGCTCCGCAGTATTTT.

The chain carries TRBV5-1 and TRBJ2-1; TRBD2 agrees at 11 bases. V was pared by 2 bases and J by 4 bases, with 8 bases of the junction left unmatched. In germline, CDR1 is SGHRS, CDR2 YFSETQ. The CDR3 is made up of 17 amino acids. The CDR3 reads CASSFLAGGNSYNEQFF. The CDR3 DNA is TGCGCCAGCAGCTTCCTAGCGGGAGGCAACTCTTACAATGAGCAGTTCTTC.

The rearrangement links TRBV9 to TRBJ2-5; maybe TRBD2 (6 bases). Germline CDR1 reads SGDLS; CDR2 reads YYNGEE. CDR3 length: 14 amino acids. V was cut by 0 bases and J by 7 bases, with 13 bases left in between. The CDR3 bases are TGTGCCAGCAGCGTAGGCGGGGACCTGGGGACCCAGTACTTC. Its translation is CASSVGGDLGTQYF.

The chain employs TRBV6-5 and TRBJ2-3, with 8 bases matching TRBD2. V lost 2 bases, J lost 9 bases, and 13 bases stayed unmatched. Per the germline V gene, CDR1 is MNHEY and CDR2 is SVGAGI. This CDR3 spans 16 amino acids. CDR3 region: CASSYMGGGTRGTQYF. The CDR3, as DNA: TGTGCCAGCAGTTACATGGGCGGGGGGACACGTGGGACGCAGTATTTT.

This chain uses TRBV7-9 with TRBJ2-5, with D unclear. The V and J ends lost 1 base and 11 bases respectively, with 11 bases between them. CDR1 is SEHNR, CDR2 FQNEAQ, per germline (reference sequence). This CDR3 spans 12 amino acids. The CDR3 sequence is CASSLVRAQQYF. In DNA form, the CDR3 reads TGTGCCAGCAGCTTAGTTCGGGCCCAGCAGTACTTC.